The 22 T cell receptor beta chains below were found in one sample sequenced in a study of T cell repertoires in cytomegalovirus infection. MiXCR was run by TCRdb on the reads, yielding one entry per CDR3 protein. The sample consists of tens of thousands of distinct CDR3 sequences, about 4% of them appearing once. Sequencing was done on a sample of PBMCs. Receptor source: a human donor in good health (CMV status not recorded). Some clones in this sample may be carry-over from other donors' samples.

This clonotype was counted at least ten times. The chain carries TRBV7-2 and TRBJ2-2, with 9 bases fitting TRBD2. Germline V CDR1 and CDR2: SGHTA, FQGNSA. CDR3 length equals 16 residues. Trimming at V came to 6 bases and at J to 4 bases, leaving 9 bases not matched to a gene. CDR3 DNA: TGTGCCAGCAGGGCAGGGCGCGGGGGGGCCACCGGGGAGCTGTTTTTT. This codes for CASRAGRGGATGELFF.

This clonotype was counted a single time. A much larger clone differs from this one at a single base, so this may be a read error. V and J are TRBV5-6 and TRBJ2-5; 8 bases agree with TRBD2. With V trimmed by 3 bases and J by 2 bases, 6 bases remained unmatched. In germline, CDR1 is SGHDT, CDR2 YYEEEE. The CDR3 runs 15 residues. The CDR3 here is CASSYFSGRQETQYF. The CDR3 nucleotides read TGTGCCAGCAGCTACTTCAGCGGGAGACAAGAGACCCAGTACTTC.

This clonotype occurred many times. The chain links TRBV9 to TRBJ1-5; D is ambiguous. CDR3 length equals 13 residues. Trimming shortened V by 4 bases and J by 7 bases, and 12 bases separated the two germline ends. CDR1 and CDR2 (germline): SGDLS, YYNGEE. In nucleotides, the CDR3 is TGTGCCAGCAGCCTGACCGACGGACAGCCCCAGCATTTT. Its translation is CASSLTDGQPQHF.

This clonotype has at least ten counts. V and J are TRBV7-8 and TRBJ2-5; 7 positions agree with TRBD1. V gave up 5 bases and J gave up 7 bases; unmatched junction bases: 10. The CDR3 consists of 14 residues. CDR1 SGHVS and CDR2 FQNEAQ come from the germline V gene. In DNA, the CDR3 is TGTGCCAGCAGCGATCGACAGGGCAAAATGACCCAGTACTTC. Residues: CASSDRQGKMTQYF. The full variable domain, in which reference TRBV7-8 and TRBJ2-5 provide the parts outside the CDR3, is GAGVSQSPRYKVAKRGQDVALRCDPISGHVSLFWYQQALGQGPEFLTYFQNEAQLDKSGLPSDRFFAERPEGSVSTLKIQRTQQEDSAVYLCASSDRQGKMTQYFGPGTRLLVL.

This clonotype was detected many times. V and J are TRBV6-8 and TRBJ2-7; 9 bases are a match to TRBD2. Germline CDR1 and CDR2: MNHGY and SAAAGT. CDR3 length equals 18 residues. The V segment lost 2 bases and the J segment 0 bases; nucleotides outside the gene matches: 11. The CDR3: CASSYTGTSSVYSYEQYF. The DNA of the CDR3 is TGTGCCAGCAGTTACACCGGGACTAGCTCCGTTTACTCCTACGAGCAGTACTTC.

Remarks on this clonotype: This sequence may be a read error, since a much larger clone differs from it by one base. V gene TRBV6-1 combines with J gene TRBJ2-1, with TRBD2 matching 7 bases. Per the germline V gene, CDR1 is MNHNS and CDR2 is SASEGT. The CDR3 runs 15 residues. The CDR3 nucleotides read TGTGCCAGCAGTTACGGACTAGTGGGGACCAATGAGCAGCTCTTC. This sequence encodes CASSYGLVGTNEQLF.

This clonotype was recorded at least ten times. This chain links TRBV18 with TRBJ1-6; D gene ambiguous. The CDR3 contains 16 residues. V shed 2 bases and J shed 5 bases, with 13 bases lying between them. Germline loops: CDR1 KGHSH, CDR2 LQKENI. CDR3 nucleotides: TGTGCCAGCTCACCAACTAGCCGGCGGAATAATTCACCCCTCCACTTT. It is translated as CASSPTSRRNNSPLHF.

This clonotype was seen many times. The chain recombines TRBV5-1 with TRBJ1-2; no clear D gene. Per germline, CDR1 SGHRS and CDR2 YFSETQ. This CDR3 is 12 amino acids long. Trimming took 4 bases from V and 7 from J, leaving 11 bases between them. The CDR3 DNA is TGCGCCAGCAGCGGGGTCCAGAGTGGCTACACCTTC. This sequence encodes CASSGVQSGYTF.

The sample holds many counts of this clonotype. The chain recombines TRBV11-3 with TRBJ2-1; 12 bases match TRBD2. Trimming removed 4 bases from V and 6 bases from J; junction bases left unmatched: 4. The CDR3 totals 15 residues. From germline, CDR1 is SGHNT and CDR2 YENEEA. The DNA for the CDR3 is TGTGCCAGCAGCTCCAGACTAGCGGGAGCCAATGAGCAGTTCTTC. Translating gives CASSSRLAGANEQFF.

This clonotype was observed at least ten times. This CDR3 reads CASSPNSGGSRDTQYF. The DNA for the CDR3 is TGTGCCAGCAGCCCAAATAGCGGGGGGAGCCGAGATACGCAGTATTTT. The rearrangement uses TRBV11-2 and TRBJ2-3, with 10 nucleotides matching TRBD2. Germline CDR1 and CDR2: SGHAT and FQNNGV. Trimming cost V 5 bases and J 5 bases; bases outside gene matches: 10. The CDR3 consists of 16 residues.

This clonotype was observed many times. The CDR3 reads CASRTDRNTEAFF. The CDR3 DNA reads TGTGCCAGCAGGACAGATCGGAACACTGAAGCTTTCTTT. The chain links TRBV7-2 to TRBJ1-1, with D possibly matching TRBD1 (5 bases). The germline gives CDR1 SGHTA, CDR2 FQGNSA. Trimming left V 6 bases short and J 1 base short, with 9 bases between. The CDR3 loop spans 13 amino acids. Using reference TRBV7-2 and TRBJ1-1 for the parts outside the CDR3, the full variable domain is GAGVSQSPSNKVTEKGKDVELRCDPISGHTALYWYRQSLGQGLEFLIYFQGNSAPDKSGLPSDRFSAERTGGSVSTLTIQRTQQEDSAVYLCASRTDRNTEAFFGQGTRLTVV.

This clonotype was detected ten times or more. The chain links TRBV7-6 to TRBJ1-1, with 9 bases identical to TRBD1. The CDR3 loop spans 13 amino acids. Trimming removed 6 bases from V and 10 bases from J; junction bases left unmatched: 9. Per the germline V gene, CDR1 is SGHVS and CDR2 is FNYEAQ. The CDR3 bases are TGTGCCAGCAGGCTTACAGGGGGCATCGGAGCTTTCTTT. It translates to CASRLTGGIGAFF.

There are many counts of this clonotype. J is TRBJ2-7 and V is TRBV6-6, with 13 nucleotides matching TRBD2. Germline V CDR1 and CDR2: MNHNY, SVGAGI (reference sequence). Losses at the gene ends were 8 bases for V and 4 bases for J; bases not matched to a gene: 8. There are 15 residues in the CDR3. The CDR3 bases are TGTGCCAGCGCCAGGACTAGCGGGAGTTTATACGAGCAGTACTTC. As protein: CASARTSGSLYEQYF.

The table lists this clonotype with many counts. This chain uses TRBV7-2 with TRBJ1-5, with D unclear. Trimming left V 1 base short and J 4 bases short, with 8 bases between. This CDR3 is 14 amino acids long. The germline CDR1 and CDR2 sequences are SGHTA and FQGNSA. In nucleotides, the CDR3 is TGTGCCAGCAGCTTAGTTTACGGGAATCAGCCCCAGCATTTT. It encodes CASSLVYGNQPQHF.

This clonotype was picked up many times. This rearrangement joins TRBV10-3 to TRBJ2-3; TRBD2 aligns across 7 bases. Germline CDR1 is ENHRY and CDR2 is SYGVKD. The CDR3 covers 15 residues. J gave up 6 bases and V 0 bases, and 6 bases lay outside the gene matches. Here the CDR3 DNA reads TGTGCCATCAGTGAGTCCAGGACTAGTGAGGATACGCAGTATTTT. Its protein is CAISESRTSEDTQYF.

At least ten counts were recorded for this clonotype. This chain uses TRBV20-1 with TRBJ2-7, with D perhaps being TRBD1 or TRBD2 (5 bases each). The length of the CDR3 is 14 residues. Germline CDR1 and CDR2: DFQATT and SNEGSKA (reference sequence). The germline V and J ends were trimmed by 3 bases and 6 bases, with 18 bases remaining between them. The CDR3 bases are TGCAGTGCTAGTAAAGGGACCGCTCCCGGCGAGCAGTACTTC. Its protein is CSASKGTAPGEQYF.

Ten or more counts support this clonotype. The CDR3 DNA sequence: TGTGCCAGCACCAACCTGGGGGCGACCCAGAAGGCTGAAGCTTTCTTT. This sequence encodes CASTNLGATQKAEAFF. V usage is TRBV7-2 and J usage is TRBJ1-1, with a tentative D call TRBD1 (6 bases). The CDR3 spans 16 residues. Looked up from germline, CDR1 is SGHTA and CDR2 is FQGNSA. With 7 bases removed from V and 6 bases from J, the gap between germline ends came to 24 bases. The full variable domain, in which reference TRBV7-2 and TRBJ1-1 provide the parts outside the CDR3, is GAGVSQSPSNKVTEKGKDVELRCDPISGHTALYWYRQSLGQGLEFLIYFQGNSAPDKSGLPSDRFSAERTGGSVSTLTIQRTQQEDSAVYLCASTNLGATQKAEAFFGQGTRLTVV.

The sample holds many counts of this clonotype. The chain employs TRBV7-9 and TRBJ1-5; D gene ambiguous. V gave up 5 bases and J gave up 6 bases, with 14 bases separating them. The CDR3 totals 14 residues. Germline values: CDR1 SEHNR, CDR2 FQNEAQ (reference sequence). CDR3 protein: CASSPLGLSQPQHF. The CDR3 bases are TGTGCCAGCAGCCCCCTGGGCCTGAGTCAGCCCCAGCATTTT.

This clonotype was seen many times. The V gene is TRBV28, the J gene TRBJ1-1, with 9 bases lining up with TRBD1. V trimming: 8 bases; J trimming: 3 bases; junction bases outside the gene matches: 10. This CDR3 has 15 residues. The germline gives CDR1 MDHEN, CDR2 SYDVKM. CDR3: CASAGQGRGDTEAFF. CDR3 coding DNA: TGTGCCAGCGCGGGACAGGGCCGGGGAGACACTGAAGCTTTCTTT.

This clonotype was counted at least ten times. This chain connects TRBV7-2 to TRBJ2-7; tentatively, D is TRBD1 or TRBD2 (5 bases each). Germline CDR1 SGHTA, CDR2 FQGNSA. The CDR3 loop spans 13 amino acids. The ends were cut back, 5 bases at V and 6 bases at J, with 14 bases in the middle. The CDR3 here is CASSPRGGGEQYF. The CDR3 DNA reads as TGTGCCAGCAGCCCGAGGGGTGGTGGCGAGCAGTACTTC.

In its sample, this clonotype was seen many times. V is TRBV12-5 and J is TRBJ1-1, with D unclear. The CDR3 is 13 amino acids. The V gene lost 2 bases and the J gene lost 1 base, with 5 bases spanning the gap. Germline V gives CDR1 LGHNT, CDR2 FRNRAP. Written as DNA, the CDR3 is TGTGCTAGTGGTTTGTCGGGGAACACTGAAGCTTTCTTT. Its translation is CASGLSGNTEAFF. Filled out from reference TRBV12-5 and TRBJ1-1, the complete variable domain reads DARVTQTPRHKVTEMGQEVTMRCQPILGHNTVFWYRQTMMQGLELLAYFRNRAPLDDSGMPKDRFSAEMPDATLATLKIQPSEPRDSAVYFCASGLSGNTEAFFGQGTRLTVV.

This clonotype has a count of ten or more. The chain combines TRBV7-2 with TRBJ1-6, with 7 bases that match TRBD1. V was pared by 10 bases and J by 7 bases, with 7 bases of the junction left unmatched. From germline, CDR1 is SGHTA and CDR2 FQGNSA. This CDR3 is built from 13 residues. In nucleotides, the CDR3 is TGTGCCACTTCGGGACAGCCAAATTCACCCCTCCACTTT. Residues: CATSGQPNSPLHF.